This T cell receptor beta chain was recovered during a study of beta chain features in type 1 diabetes. The entirety of the isolated RNA underwent reverse transcription, so expressed TCRB transcripts were sequenced. The data were produced by immunoSEQ multiplex PCR, yet TCRdb's version contains in-frame clones alone and is incomplete. The sample lists 310,000 or so clones; around 9.3% were seen once. Study-wide results and limits: All four CD4+ subsets from Type 1 diabetes patients carried moderately but significantly shorter TCRB CDR3s.

Every donor provided one heparinised blood draw, which averaged roughly 120 mL. This clone was observed a handful of times. The antigen is not known. The TCR comes from a man aged 30 to 39 with type 1 diabetes. The sequencing input was central memory CD4+ T cells from blood.

As DNA, the CDR3 is TGTGCCAGCAGCGCCCTCGGGGACACTGAAGCTTTCTTT. Translated, it gives CASSALGDTEAFF. This chain links TRBV7-9 with TRBJ1-1; D gene ambiguous. Trimming removed 5 bases from V and 3 bases from J, with 10 bases in between. The CDR3 consists of 13 residues. Per the germline V gene, CDR1 is SEHNR and CDR2 is FQNEAQ (reference sequence).